These 4 T cell receptor beta chains share one sample of origin, sequenced in a study of blood T cell repertoires in COVID-19. Produced via immunoSEQ multiplex PCR; TCRdb's table is partial and in-frame only. Of 200,000 to 250,000 clones in the sample, approximately 91% were seen once. The specimen was peripheral blood. These receptors originate from a woman aged 60-75 years with acute or convalescent COVID-19.

V usage is TRBV19 and J usage is TRBJ1-1; D gene unclear. Trimming removed 7 bases at V and 1 base at J, with 13 bases between. This CDR3 is built from 14 residues. CDR1 is LNHDA and CDR2 is SQIVND in the germline V gene (reference sequence). CDR3 coding DNA: TGTGCCAGTACCGTCGTAGGGAGGAACACTGAAGCTTTCTTT. Protein product: CASTVVGRNTEAFF. Variable domain in full (rest from reference TRBV19 and TRBJ1-1): DGGITQSPKYLFRKEGQNVTLSCEQNLNHDAMYWYRQDPGQGLRLIYYSQIVNDFQKGDIAEGYSVSREKKESFPLTVTSAQKNPTAFYLCASTVVGRNTEAFFGQGTRLTVV.

This chain uses TRBV7-2 with TRBJ1-2, with D perhaps TRBD1 (5 bases). Trimming pared 5 bases from V and 5 bases from J, leaving 15 bases between. The germline V gene has CDR1 SGHTA and CDR2 FQGNSA. The length of the CDR3 is 14 residues. CDR3 amino acids: CASSPFQGQYGYTF. The CDR3 bases are TGTGCCAGCAGCCCGTTTCAGGGTCAATATGGCTACACCTTC.

This clone was detected only a few times. The V and J genes are TRBV30 and TRBJ1-6; 7 bases are shared with TRBD1. The CDR3 has 15 residues. Germline CDR1 GTSNPN, CDR2 SVGIG (reference sequence). V trimming: 3 bases; J trimming: 9 bases; junction bases outside the gene matches: 11. CDR3 coding DNA: TGTGCCTGGAGCCCCGTTACAGGGGTTAGTTCACCCCTCCACTTT. Its protein product is CAWSPVTGVSSPLHF.

In its sample, this clone was seen once. CDR3 in DNA: TGTGCCAGCAGTCGGCAGGGGCACGAGCAGTACTTC. Protein sequence: CASSRQGHEQYF. V gene TRBV6-5 combines with J gene TRBJ2-7; tentative D call: TRBD1 (6 bases). V lost 5 bases and J lost 5, with 10 bases in between. Germline CDR1 is MNHEY and CDR2 is SVGAGI. The CDR3 is 12 residues long.